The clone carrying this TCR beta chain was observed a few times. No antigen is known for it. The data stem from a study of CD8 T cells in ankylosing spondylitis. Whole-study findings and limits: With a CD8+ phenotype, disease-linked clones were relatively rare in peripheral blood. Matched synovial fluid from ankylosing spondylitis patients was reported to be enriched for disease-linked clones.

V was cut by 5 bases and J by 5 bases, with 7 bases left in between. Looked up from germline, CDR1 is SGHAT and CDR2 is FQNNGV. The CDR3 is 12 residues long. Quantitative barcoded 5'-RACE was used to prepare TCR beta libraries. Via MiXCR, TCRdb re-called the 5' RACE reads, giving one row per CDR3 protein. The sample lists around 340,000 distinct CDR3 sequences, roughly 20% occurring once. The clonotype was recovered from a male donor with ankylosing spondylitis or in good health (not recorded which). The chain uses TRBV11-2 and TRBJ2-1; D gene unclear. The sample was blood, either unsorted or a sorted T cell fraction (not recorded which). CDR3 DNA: TGTGCCAGCAGCCCCCTACACAATGAGCAGTTCTTC. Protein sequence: CASSPLHNEQFF.